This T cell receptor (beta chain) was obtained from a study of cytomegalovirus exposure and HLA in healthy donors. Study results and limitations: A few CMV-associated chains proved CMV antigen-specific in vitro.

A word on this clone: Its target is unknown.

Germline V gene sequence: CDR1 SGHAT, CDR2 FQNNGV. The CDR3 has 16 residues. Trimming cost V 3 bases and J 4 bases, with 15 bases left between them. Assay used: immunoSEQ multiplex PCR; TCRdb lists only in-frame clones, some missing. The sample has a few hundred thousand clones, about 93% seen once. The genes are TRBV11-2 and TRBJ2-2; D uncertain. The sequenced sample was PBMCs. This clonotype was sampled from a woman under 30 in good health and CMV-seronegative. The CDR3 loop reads CASSFLDSRRTGELFF. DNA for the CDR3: TGTGCCAGCAGCTTCCTAGATAGCAGACGCACCGGGGAGCTGTTTTTT.